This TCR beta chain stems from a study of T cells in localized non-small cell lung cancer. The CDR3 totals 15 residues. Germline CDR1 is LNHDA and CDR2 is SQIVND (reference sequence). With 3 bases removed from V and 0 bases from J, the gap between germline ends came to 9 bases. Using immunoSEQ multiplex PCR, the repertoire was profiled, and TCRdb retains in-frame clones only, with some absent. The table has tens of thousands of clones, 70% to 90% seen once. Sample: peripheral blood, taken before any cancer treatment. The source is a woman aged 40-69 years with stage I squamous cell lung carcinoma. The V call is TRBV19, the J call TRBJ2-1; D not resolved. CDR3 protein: CASSIEVSSYNEQFF. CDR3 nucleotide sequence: TGTGCCAGTAGTATCGAGGTGAGCTCCTACAATGAGCAGTTCTTC.